What follows are 29 T cell receptor beta chains derived from one specimen sequenced in a study of shared clonotypes between healthy human individuals. Clones were sequenced by immunoSEQ multiplex PCR, and TCRdb holds only the in-frame ones, with some missing. The sample shows about 1,900,000 clones, roughly 95% of them seen only once. The naive CD8 subset, CD45RO-negative cells positively selected for CCR7, excluded terminally differentiated effector memory CD45RA+ cells. Sequencing was performed on naive CD8+ T cells sorted from blood. These receptor sequences come from a man between 18 and 29 years old in good health.

The gene calls are TRBV19 and TRBJ2-7; D might be TRBD1 (6 bases). Per germline, CDR1 LNHDA and CDR2 SQIVND (reference sequence). The CDR3 spans 14 residues. Trimming left V 5 bases short and J 3 bases short, with 14 bases between. The CDR3: CASSPWTEGYEQYF. CDR3 nucleotide sequence: TGTGCCAGTAGTCCCTGGACAGAGGGCTACGAGCAGTACTTC.

This chain uses TRBV2 with TRBJ2-7, with D tentatively TRBD1 (6 bases). There are 12 residues in the CDR3. The germline V gene has CDR1 SNHLY and CDR2 FYNNEI. V lost 7 bases and J 5 bases, leaving 12 bases between the germline ends. As DNA, the CDR3 is TGTGCCAGCAACAACAGGGCCCACGAGCAGTACTTC. Encoded protein: CASNNRAHEQYF.

The rearrangement links TRBV6-5 to TRBJ1-4; 9 bases match TRBD1. After removal of 0 bases from V and 5 bases from J, the junction contained 4 bases not matched to a gene. Germline assignment: CDR1 MNHEY and CDR2 SVGAGI. The CDR3 runs 16 residues. CDR3 residues: CASSYSGDRGNEKLFF. DNA for the CDR3: TGTGCCAGCAGTTACTCCGGAGACAGGGGGAATGAAAAACTGTTTTTT.

V gene TRBV4-3 combines with J gene TRBJ2-1; TRBD1 is a possible D gene (5 bases). The germline V gene has CDR1 LGHNA and CDR2 YSLEER. This CDR3 is built from 16 residues. The germline V and J ends were trimmed by 0 bases and 9 bases, with 18 bases remaining between them. The CDR3 nucleotides read TGCGCCAGCAGCCAAGAGCTATTCGGTGCGGACACTGAGCAGTTCTTC. Its protein product is CASSQELFGADTEQFF.

The chain is built from TRBV9 and TRBJ2-7, with D perhaps TRBD1 (6 bases). Germline lookup yields CDR1 SGDLS and CDR2 YYNGEE. The V end lost 4 bases, the J end lost 1 base, and 15 bases lay between the germline ends. CDR3 size: 15 residues. The CDR3 is CASSSGQWGSYEQYF. CDR3 DNA sequence: TGTGCCAGCAGCTCCGGACAGTGGGGATCCTACGAGCAGTACTTC.

To note about this clone: Other DNA sequences from this sample encode an identical CDR3 as well. The chain uses TRBV10-3 and TRBJ1-2; no clear D. The CDR3 length is 14 residues. V was shortened by 0 bases and J by 1 base, with 6 bases between the two germline ends. CDR1 is ENHRY, CDR2 SYGVKD, per germline. CDR3 sequence: CAISESTGNYGYTF. The DNA for the CDR3 is TGTGCCATCAGTGAGTCGACTGGTAACTATGGCTACACCTTC.

This clone was recorded only once. This chain connects TRBV6-5 to TRBJ2-3; D unclear. The germline gives CDR1 MNHEY, CDR2 SVGAGI. Trimming took 4 bases from V and 2 from J, leaving 13 bases between them. This CDR3 contains 15 residues. The CDR3 DNA reads as TGTGCCAGCAGTTTCCAGCGAGGTCACACAGATACGCAGTATTTT. Translation gives CASSFQRGHTDTQYF.

V is TRBV6-1 and J is TRBJ2-7, with 10 bases aligning to TRBD2. This CDR3 contains 13 residues. V was clipped by 8 bases and J by 3 bases; unmatched bases: 4. The germline CDR1 and CDR2 sequences are MNHNS and SASEGT. DNA for the CDR3: TGTGCCAGCGGACTAGCGGACTACTACGAGCAGTACTTC. This codes for CASGLADYYEQYF.

The chain employs TRBV10-3 and TRBJ1-5; D is possibly TRBD1 (5 bases). There are 15 residues in the CDR3. V was clipped by 2 bases and J by 4 bases, with 12 bases between them. Per the germline V gene, CDR1 is ENHRY and CDR2 is SYGVKD. The CDR3 loop is CAISEGNGGNQPQHF. As DNA, the CDR3 is TGTGCCATCAGTGAGGGTAATGGGGGGAATCAGCCCCAGCATTTT.

This clone was seen a handful of times. At the DNA level, this CDR3 is encoded by other sequences in the same sample as well. The gene calls are TRBV6-5 and TRBJ2-1; TRBD1 agrees at 7 bases. The CDR3 is 14 residues long. Germline assignment: CDR1 MNHEY and CDR2 SVGAGI. Losses at the gene ends were 2 bases for V and 3 bases for J; bases not matched to a gene: 1. CDR3 nucleotides: TGTGCCAGCAGTTACGGGGACAGCTACAATGAGCAGTTCTTC. Its protein product is CASSYGDSYNEQFF.

The chain joins TRBV4-1 to TRBJ2-5; D is unclear. V dropped 0 bases and J dropped 4 bases, with 12 bases sitting between them. This CDR3 spans 15 amino acids. Looked up from germline, CDR1 is MGHRA and CDR2 is YSYEKL. DNA of the CDR3: TGCGCCAGCAGCCAAGAATCGCGTCTCGGAGAGACCCAGTACTTC. It yields the protein CASSQESRLGETQYF.

This clone came up once. V gene TRBV28 combines with J gene TRBJ1-4; weak D call: TRBD1 (6 bases). The CDR3 covers 15 residues. Germline CDR1 is MDHEN and CDR2 is SYDVKM. Trimming pared 6 bases from V and 4 bases from J, leaving 15 bases between. The CDR3 spells CASSASRTVNEKLFF. The CDR3 DNA reads as TGTGCCAGCAGCGCCTCTCGGACAGTTAATGAAAAACTGTTTTTT. Drawing the rest from reference TRBV28 and TRBJ1-4, the complete variable domain is DVKVTQSSRYLVKRTGEKVFLECVQDMDHENMFWYRQDPGLGLRLIYFSYDVKMKEKGDIPEGYSVSREKKERFSLILESASTNQTSMYLCASSASRTVNEKLFFGSGTQLSVL.

As regards this clone: This specimen includes other DNA sequences encoding the same CDR3. The chain combines TRBV11-2 with TRBJ2-7; D ambiguous. Germline CDR1 and CDR2: SGHAT and FQNNGV. The V end lost 1 base, the J end lost 4 bases, and 5 bases lay between the germline ends. This CDR3 spans 12 amino acids. The CDR3: CASSLGLYEQYF. CDR3 bases: TGTGCCAGCAGCTTAGGGTTGTACGAGCAGTACTTC.

The gene calls are TRBV27 and TRBJ2-1; 8 positions agree with TRBD2. Trimming took 8 bases from V and 3 from J; bases not matched to a gene: 9. Germline CDR1 reads MNHEY; CDR2 reads SMNVEV (reference sequence). CDR3 length: 15 residues. The CDR3 reads CASGIAGLLYNEQFF. Written as DNA, the CDR3 is TGTGCCAGCGGTATAGCGGGACTCCTCTACAATGAGCAGTTCTTC.

Here the CDR3 DNA reads TGCGCCAGCAGCCAAGAGCCTAGCGGGAACTACGAGCAGTACTTC. It yields the protein CASSQEPSGNYEQYF. The chain combines TRBV4-3 with TRBJ2-7, with 9 bases aligning to TRBD2. Germline V lookup: CDR1 LGHNA, CDR2 YSLEER. The CDR3 is made up of 15 amino acids. The V gene end was trimmed by 0 bases and the J gene end by 3 bases; junction bases not matched to a gene: 3.

On this clone itself: This sample includes further DNA sequences coding for the same CDR3. This chain's CDR3 is CASSGRDYEQYF. The DNA for the CDR3 is TGTGCCAGCAGTGGAAGGGACTACGAGCAGTACTTC. The J gene is TRBJ2-7, the V gene TRBV2; D remains ambiguous. CDR3 length: 12 residues. Trimming shortened V by 4 bases and J by 3 bases, and 7 bases separated the two germline ends. CDR1 SNHLY and CDR2 FYNNEI come from the germline V gene. The full variable domain, rest sourced from reference TRBV2 and TRBJ2-7, is EPEVTQTPSHQVTQMGQEVILRCVPISNHLYFYWYRQILGQKVEFLVSFYNNEISEKSEIFDDQFSVERPDGSNFTLKIRSTKLEDSAMYFCASSGRDYEQYFGPGTRLTVT.

The rearrangement joins TRBV2 to TRBJ2-7, with TRBD1 as a possible D gene (6 bases). Trimming cost V 3 bases and J 7 bases, with 22 bases left between them. Germline CDR1 SNHLY, CDR2 FYNNEI. CDR3 length equals 16 residues. The CDR3: CASSEDERGTFFEQYF. The DNA for the CDR3 is TGTGCCAGCAGTGAGGACGAGAGGGGGACCTTTTTTGAGCAGTACTTC.

The V call is TRBV29-1, the J call TRBJ2-7, with no clear D. CDR3 size: 12 residues. CDR1 and CDR2 from the germline V gene are SQVTM and ANQGSEA. V was clipped by 0 bases and J by 5 bases, with 8 bases between them. CDR3 residues: CSVEDRVHEQYF. DNA for the CDR3: TGCAGCGTTGAAGATCGAGTCCACGAGCAGTACTTC.

For this clone: Different DNA sequences within this sample yield the same CDR3. The rearrangement joins TRBV27 to TRBJ1-2, with D perhaps matching TRBD1 (6 bases). The CDR3 spans 12 residues. V dropped 8 bases and J dropped 0 bases, with 7 bases sitting between them. Germline V lookup: CDR1 MNHEY, CDR2 SMNVEV (reference sequence). Written as DNA, the CDR3 is TGTGCCAGCCAGGGGCCTAACTATGGCTACACCTTC. This sequence encodes CASQGPNYGYTF.

V is TRBV29-1 and J is TRBJ2-7; no clear D. CDR3 length: 13 residues. Trimming took off 2 bases at V and 2 bases at J, with 10 bases between the two ends. Germline assignment: CDR1 SQVTM and CDR2 ANQGSEA. The CDR3 nucleotides read TGCAGCGTTGAAAAGGACGGTCCCTACGAGCAGTACTTC. The encoded protein is CSVEKDGPYEQYF.

This chain connects TRBV27 to TRBJ2-3; D may be TRBD1 or TRBD2 (5 bases each). CDR1 MNHEY and CDR2 SMNVEV come from the germline V gene (reference sequence). This CDR3 spans 15 amino acids. Deletions cut 7 bases from V and 2 bases from J, with 16 bases between. The CDR3 nucleotides read TGTGCCAGCACCCACCGGGACGGCCCCACAGATACGCAGTATTTT. Its translation: CASTHRDGPTDTQYF.

The chain joins TRBV11-2 to TRBJ2-5; TRBD2 matches at 14 bases. V lost 5 bases, J lost 6 bases, and 8 bases stayed unmatched. CDR3 size: 16 residues. The V gene's germline CDR1 is SGHAT and CDR2 FQNNGV. CDR3 amino acids: CASSKGTSGSLQTQYF. CDR3 sequence (DNA): TGTGCCAGCAGCAAAGGGACTAGCGGGAGTTTGCAGACCCAGTACTTC. The complete variable domain, with remaining parts taken from reference TRBV11-2 and TRBJ2-5, reads EAGVAQSPRYKIIEKRQSVAFWCNPISGHATLYWYQQILGQGPKLLIQFQNNGVVDDSQLPKDRFSAERLKGVDSTLKIQPAKLEDSAVYLCASSKGTSGSLQTQYFGPGTRLLVL.

CDR3 residues: CASSQGISSTDTQYF. CDR3 DNA sequence: TGCGCCAGCAGCCAAGGGATTTCTAGCACAGATACGCAGTATTTT. The V and J genes are TRBV4-3 and TRBJ2-3, with D uncertain. The CDR3 covers 15 residues. Trimming stripped 1 base from V and 0 bases from J, with 8 bases between. Germline loops: CDR1 LGHNA, CDR2 YSLEER.

In this sample, this clone turned up once. This chain joins TRBV28 and TRBJ2-1; TRBD2 is a possible D gene (7 bases). Germline V CDR1 and CDR2: MDHEN, SYDVKM. The ends were cut back, 1 base at V and 6 bases at J, with 16 bases in the middle. This CDR3 region has 16 residues. CDR3 DNA: TGTGCCAGCAGTTTATCTGAGGGGGGGCCTATCAATGAGCAGTTCTTC. Protein product: CASSLSEGGPINEQFF.

Details on this clone: The sample carries other DNA sequences with the same CDR3. V usage is TRBV6-6 and J usage is TRBJ2-7; D not certain. Germline CDR1 is MNHNY and CDR2 is SVGAGI (reference sequence). This CDR3 has 13 amino acids. Trimming took off 1 base at V and 1 base at J, with 5 bases between the two ends. The CDR3 nucleotides read TGTGCCAGCAGTTACTTGGGTTCCTACGAGCAGTACTTC. Translated, it gives CASSYLGSYEQYF.

This clone appeared once. This CDR3 is also generated by other DNA sequences in the sample. This sequence joins TRBV6-1 and TRBJ2-7, with TRBD1 identical over 8 bases. The CDR3 is made up of 14 amino acids. From germline, CDR1 is MNHNS and CDR2 SASEGT. Germline trimming cut 4 bases from V and 3 bases from J; bases unmatched to any gene: 5. The CDR3 sequence: CASSVGQGGYEQYF. The CDR3 nucleotides are TGTGCCAGCAGTGTAGGACAGGGCGGCTACGAGCAGTACTTC.

The J gene is TRBJ2-1, the V gene TRBV28; tentative D call: TRBD2 (5 bases). The CDR3 consists of 13 residues. V lost 5 bases and J lost 3, with 8 bases in between. Germline-derived CDR1 and CDR2 are MDHEN and SYDVKM. The CDR3 here is CASSVRGYNEQFF. DNA for the CDR3: TGTGCCAGCAGTGTACGGGGCTACAATGAGCAGTTCTTC.

On this clone: Other DNA sequences in the same sample also yield this CDR3. This chain joins TRBV30 and TRBJ1-5; D gene unclear. V was shortened by 2 bases and J by 4 bases, with 9 bases between the two germline ends. CDR1 and CDR2 from the germline V gene are GTSNPN and SVGIG (reference sequence). The CDR3 is 13 residues long. CDR3 DNA: TGTGCCTGGAGTCGGACTGGAAATCAGCCCCAGCATTTT. Its protein product is CAWSRTGNQPQHF.

The chain employs TRBV9 and TRBJ2-7, with TRBD1 as a possible D gene (6 bases). The CDR3 has 14 amino acids. The germline CDR1 and CDR2 sequences are SGDLS and YYNGEE. V was trimmed by 0 bases and J by 5 bases, leaving 12 bases between them. The CDR3 region is CASSVGQGTDEQYF. The CDR3 DNA reads as TGTGCCAGCAGCGTAGGGCAGGGGACCGACGAGCAGTACTTC. The full variable domain, its missing parts supplied by reference TRBV9 and TRBJ2-7, is DSGVTQTPKHLITATGQRVTLRCSPRSGDLSVYWYQQSLDQGLQFLIQYYNGEERAKGNILERFSAQQFPDLHSELNLSSLELGDSALYFCASSVGQGTDEQYFGPGTRLTVT.